This TCR beta chain was documented in a study of early T cells in non-severe SARS-CoV-2 infection. Study information: Unpaired chains resulted from sequencing bulk RNA of unsorted whole blood.

The study's findings and limits: VDJdb matching skewed toward anti-spike CD8 responses, missing private and CD4 specificities.

Concerning this clonotype itself: Its specificity is not known.

J gave up 5 bases and V 4 bases, and 6 bases lay outside the gene matches. Germline V gene sequence: CDR1 SGHRS, CDR2 YFSETQ. This CDR3 is built from 14 residues. Each cDNA molecule carried a unique molecular identifier. In TCRdb, the 5' RACE reads were re-called with MiXCR into one record per CDR3 protein. The data hold fewer than 30,000 distinct CDR3 sequences, with around 5% observed a single time. The source of this sequence is an adult who was a healthcare worker with PCR-confirmed SARS-CoV-2 infection or an uninfected control (not recorded which). The rearrangement joins TRBV5-1 to TRBJ1-1; 9 positions agree with TRBD1. The sequencing sample was made of whole blood. Here the CDR3 reads CASSKTGGATEAFF. In DNA form, the CDR3 reads TGCGCCAGCAGCAAGACAGGGGGAGCAACTGAAGCTTTCTTT.